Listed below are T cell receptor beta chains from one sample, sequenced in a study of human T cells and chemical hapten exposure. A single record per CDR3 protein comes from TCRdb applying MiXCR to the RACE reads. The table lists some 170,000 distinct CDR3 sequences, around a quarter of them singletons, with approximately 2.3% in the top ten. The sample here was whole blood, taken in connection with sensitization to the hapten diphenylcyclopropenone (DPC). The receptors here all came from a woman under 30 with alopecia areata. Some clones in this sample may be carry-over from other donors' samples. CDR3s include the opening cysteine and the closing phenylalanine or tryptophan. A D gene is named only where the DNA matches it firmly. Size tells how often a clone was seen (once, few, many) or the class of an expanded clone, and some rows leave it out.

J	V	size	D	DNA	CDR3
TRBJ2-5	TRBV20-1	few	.	TGCAGTGCTAGCGTTCTTGCGGGGACTCCAGAGACCCAGTACTTC	CSASVLAGTPETQYF
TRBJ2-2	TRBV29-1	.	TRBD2	TGCAGCGTTAAAAGACAGGTGCCGGGGGGGCTCACCGGGGAGCTGTTTTTT	CSVKRQVPGGLTGELFF
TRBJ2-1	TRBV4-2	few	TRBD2	TGTGCCAGCCGCCCTAGCGGCTCCTACAATGAGCAGTTCTTC	CASRPSGSYNEQFF
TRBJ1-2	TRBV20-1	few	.	TGCAGTGCTAGGGCCGGCTTCACCTATGGCTACACCTTC	CSARAGFTYGYTF
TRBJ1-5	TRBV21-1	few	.	TGTGCCAGCAGTTCCATTAACAGGGATGACCAGCCCCAGCATTTT	CASSSINRDDQPQHF
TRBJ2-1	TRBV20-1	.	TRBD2	TGCAGTGCTCACGACCATAGCGGGTTCGATGAGCAGTTCTTC	CSAHDHSGFDEQFF
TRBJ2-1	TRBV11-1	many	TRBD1	TGTGCCAGCAGCTTTGGGCCCGGACAGGGCTCCTACAATGAGCAGTTCTTC	CASSFGPGQGSYNEQFF
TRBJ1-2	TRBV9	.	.	TGTGCCAGCAGTGAGGCGGGGGATGGCTACACCTTC	CASSEAGDGYTF
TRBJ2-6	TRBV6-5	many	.	TGTGCCAGCAGACCAGGGTCTGGGGCCAACGTCCTGACTTTC	CASRPGSGANVLTF
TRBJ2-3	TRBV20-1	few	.	TGCAGTGCTAGAAGGTCGGGCCGAGGGGCAGATACGCAGTATTTT	CSARRSGRGADTQYF
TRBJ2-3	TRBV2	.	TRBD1	TGTGCCAGCCCCTCCAGGGGGCTACGCACAGATACGCAGTATTTT	CASPSRGLRTDTQYF
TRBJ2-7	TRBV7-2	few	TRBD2	TGTGCCAGCAGCTTTGGCGGGAGATTCTACGAGCAGTACTTC	CASSFGGRFYEQYF
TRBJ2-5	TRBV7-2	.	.	TGTGCCAGCAGCTTATGGGGGCAAGTCGAAGAGACCCAGTACTTC	CASSLWGQVEETQYF
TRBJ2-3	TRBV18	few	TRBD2	TGTGCCAGCTCACCCAGGACTAGCGGGGCGGATACGCAGTATTTT	CASSPRTSGADTQYF
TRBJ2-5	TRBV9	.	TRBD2	TGTGCCAGCAGCGTAGGGGTAGCGGGAACCCAAGAGACCCAGTACTTC	CASSVGVAGTQETQYF
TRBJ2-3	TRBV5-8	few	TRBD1	TGTGCCAGCAGCTTGGTCGACAGGGTAGATACGCAGTATTTT	CASSLVDRVDTQYF
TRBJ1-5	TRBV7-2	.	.	TGTGCCAGCAGCCGGGGTGACAGAAACAATCAGCCCCAGCATTTT	CASSRGDRNNQPQHF
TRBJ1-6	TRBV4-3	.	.	TGCGCCAGCAGCCAAGATCTGGCAGGGAATTCACCCCTCCACTTT	CASSQDLAGNSPLHF
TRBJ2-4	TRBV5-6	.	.	TGTGCCAGCAGCGGCGGCCCGGGCCAGAACATTCAGTACTTC	CASSGGPGQNIQYF
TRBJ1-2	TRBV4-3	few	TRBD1	TGCGCCAGCAGTCGGACAGGGACCTATGGCTACACCTTC	CASSRTGTYGYTF
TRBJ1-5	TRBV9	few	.	TGTGCCAGCAGCGTAGCCCTCAATCAGCCCCAGCATTTT	CASSVALNQPQHF
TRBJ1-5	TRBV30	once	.	TGTGCCTGGAGGGAAGATAGCAATCAGCCCCAGCATTTT	CAWREDSNQPQHF
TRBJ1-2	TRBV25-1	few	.	TGTGCCAGCAGGAGGGACTTATCGGACTATGGCTACACCTTC	CASRRDLSDYGYTF
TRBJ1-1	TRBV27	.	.	TGTGCCAGCAGCCGACGGGGGCACACTGAAGCTTTCTTT	CASSRRGHTEAFF
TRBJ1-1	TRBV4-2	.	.	TGTGCCAGCAGCCAAGGTCCGGGGGTGGCTGAAGCTTTCTTT	CASSQGPGVAEAFF
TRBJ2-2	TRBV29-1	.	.	TGCAGCACTCTCAGGGGATCGAACACCGGGGAGCTGTTTTTT	CSTLRGSNTGELFF
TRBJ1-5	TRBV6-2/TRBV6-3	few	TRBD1	TGTGCCAGCCGCCGACTGGGGGGACAGGGGGATCAGCCCCAGCATTTT	CASRRLGGQGDQPQHF
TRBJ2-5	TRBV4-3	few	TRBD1	TGCGCCAGCAGCCCAACCGGTCGGGCAGGGGGCTTGGAGACCCAGTACTTC	CASSPTGRAGGLETQYF
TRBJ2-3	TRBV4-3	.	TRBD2	TGCGCCAGCAGCCCAAAATCGGGACTAGCGGGAGGGTGCCGTGATACAGATACGCAGTATTTT	CASSPKSGLAGGCRDTDTQYF
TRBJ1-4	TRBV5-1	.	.	TGCGCCAGCACGGGGGGTGCAACTAATGAAAAACTGTTTTTT	CASTGGATNEKLFF
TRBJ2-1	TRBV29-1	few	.	TGCAGCGTTGGGACAGTCTCCAATGAGCAGTTCTTC	CSVGTVSNEQFF
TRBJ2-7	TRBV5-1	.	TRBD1	TGCGCCAGCAGCTTGTCCCCCATCTCTTCGACAGGGACCGAGCAGTACTTC	CASSLSPISSTGTEQYF
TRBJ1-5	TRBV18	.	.	TGTGCCAGCTCAACGACTGATCAGCCCCAGCATTTT	CASSTTDQPQHF